Below, 5 T cell receptor beta chains from the same sample are listed, as sequenced in a study of blood T cell repertoires in COVID-19. The assay was immunoSEQ multiplex PCR, and TCRdb's table has in-frame clones only and misses some. Among some 320,000 clones listed, roughly 91% were seen once. Material: PBMCs or T cells enriched from blood (not recorded which). The origin of the receptors is a woman between 50 and 59 years old who had been exposed to COVID-19.

This clone was detected a few times. This rearrangement joins TRBV5-4 to TRBJ2-5, with a possible D match to TRBD2 (6 bases). Germline V gene data show CDR1 as SGHNT and CDR2 as YYREEE (reference sequence). V shed 3 bases and J shed 4 bases, with 13 bases lying between them. The length of the CDR3 is 14 residues. CDR3 protein: CASSSSLRGETQYF. The CDR3 DNA is TGTGCCAGCAGCTCGTCTCTGCGGGGAGAGACCCAGTACTTC.

The chain uses TRBV5-1 and TRBJ1-2; D uncertain. This CDR3 has 15 residues. Trimming took 5 bases from V and 3 from J, leaving 17 bases between them. Germline lookup yields CDR1 SGHRS and CDR2 YFSETQ. This CDR3 reads CASSAAAIGYYGYTF. The CDR3 region has the DNA TGCGCCAGCAGTGCCGCCGCTATCGGGTACTATGGCTACACCTTC.

The rearrangement uses TRBV10-3 and TRBJ2-7; 7 bases match TRBD1. This CDR3 region has 14 residues. CDR1 is ENHRY, CDR2 SYGVKD, per germline. Losses at the gene ends were 7 bases for V and 2 bases for J; bases not matched to a gene: 8. DNA for the CDR3: TGTGCCATCACATCCGGGACAGAAGCCTACGAGCAGTACTTC. As protein: CAITSGTEAYEQYF.

This chain uses TRBV3-1 (or the pseudogene TRBV3-2) with TRBJ2-1, with TRBD2 matching over 8 bases. Germline values: CDR1 LGHDT, CDR2 YNNKEL (reference sequence). This CDR3 is 14 amino acids long. After removal of 4 bases from V and 3 bases from J, the junction contained 2 bases not matched to a gene. CDR3 sequence reads: CASSLAGFYNEQFF. The DNA of the CDR3 is TGTGCCAGCAGCCTAGCGGGGTTCTACAATGAGCAGTTCTTC.

The chain is built from TRBV29-1 and TRBJ1-2, with 12 bases matching TRBD1. Germline V gene sequence: CDR1 SQVTM, CDR2 ANQGSEA. The junction had 6 bases not matched to a gene; V was cut back by 3 bases and J by 7 bases. The CDR3 has 14 amino acids. The CDR3 reads CSVEGGQGAIGYTF. The CDR3 nucleotides read TGCAGCGTTGAGGGGGGACAGGGGGCCATTGGCTACACCTTC.